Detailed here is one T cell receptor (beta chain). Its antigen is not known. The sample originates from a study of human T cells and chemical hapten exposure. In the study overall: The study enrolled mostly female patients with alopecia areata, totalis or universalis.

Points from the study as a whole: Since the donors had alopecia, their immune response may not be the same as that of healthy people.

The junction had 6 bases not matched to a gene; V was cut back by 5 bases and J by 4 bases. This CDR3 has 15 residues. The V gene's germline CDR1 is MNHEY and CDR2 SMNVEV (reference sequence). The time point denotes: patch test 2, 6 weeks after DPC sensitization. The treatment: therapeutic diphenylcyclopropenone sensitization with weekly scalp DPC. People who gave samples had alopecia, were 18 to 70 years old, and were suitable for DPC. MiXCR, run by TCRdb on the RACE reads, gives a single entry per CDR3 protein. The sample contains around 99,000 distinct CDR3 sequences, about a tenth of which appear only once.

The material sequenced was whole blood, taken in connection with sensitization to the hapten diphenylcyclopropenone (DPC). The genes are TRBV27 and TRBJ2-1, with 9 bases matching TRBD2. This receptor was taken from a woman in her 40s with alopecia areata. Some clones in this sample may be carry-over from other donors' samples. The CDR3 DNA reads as TGTGCCAGCAGTCTAGCGGGGTTAGCTTACAATGAGCAGTTCTTC. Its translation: CASSLAGLAYNEQFF.